The rows below give T cell receptor beta chains drawn from one sample of a study of cytomegalovirus exposure and HLA in healthy donors. The assay was immunoSEQ multiplex PCR, and TCRdb's table has in-frame clones only and misses some. Of tens of thousands of clones detected, less than 80% appear once; the ten largest clones hold about 12%. Specimen: PBMCs. Receptors were obtained from a woman between 35 and 50 years old in good health and CMV-seropositive. Each CDR3 is given with its conserved first and last residue. Fields, in order: D gene, clone size, V gene, J gene, CDR3 DNA, CDR3 protein. The D gene is left open where the match is weak. Clone size appears in some rows only: once, few, many, or a class for an expanded clone.

>TRBD2|NA|TRBV4-1|TRBJ2-2
TGCGCCAGCAGACTAGCGGGGGGCGCGAACACCGGGGAGCTGTTTTTT
CASRLAGGANTGELFF
>TRBD1|NA|TRBV9|TRBJ2-3
TGTGCCAGCAGCGCGCCGGACAGGGCGACAGATACGCAGTATTTT
CASSAPDRATDTQYF
>NA|NA|TRBV4-2|TRBJ2-5
TGTGCCAGCAGCCAAGGAAGTGCGGGGACCCAAGAGACCCAGTACTTC
CASSQGSAGTQETQYF
>NA|NA|TRBV2|TRBJ1-3
TGTGCCAGCAGTGCCGTTTCTTCTGGAAACACCATATATTTT
CASSAVSSGNTIYF
>NA|NA|TRBV7-8|TRBJ2-5
TGTGCCAGCATCCCCGAGAGCCAAGAGACCCAGTACTTC
CASIPESQETQYF
>NA|NA|TRBV25-1|TRBJ2-7
TGTGCCAGCAGTGAGGCTCCGGAGGTCTACGAGCAGTACTTC
CASSEAPEVYEQYF
>TRBD1|NA|TRBV11-2|TRBJ1-6
TGTGCCAGCAGCCACGGACAGGGGAGGACACCCCTCCACTTT
CASSHGQGRTPLHF
>NA|once|TRBV25-1|TRBJ1-1
TGTGCCAGCAGTGCCCCGACGGGAGGGGACACTGAAGCTTTCTTT
CASSAPTGGDTEAFF
>TRBD1|NA|TRBV19|TRBJ2-5
TGTGCCAGAACTGACAGGGACGAGACCCAGTACTTC
CARTDRDETQYF
>NA|NA|TRBV5-6|TRBJ2-3
TGTGCCAGCAGCTTGTGGGGAGCTTCTTCAGATACGCAGTATTTT
CASSLWGASSDTQYF
>NA|NA|TRBV5-1|TRBJ1-6
TGCGCCAGCAGCTTGGGAGGGGGATCCTATAATTCACCCCTCCACTTT
CASSLGGGSYNSPLHF
>NA|NA|TRBV6-5|TRBJ1-6
TGTGCCAGCGGGTCAGGGTGGGGTTCACCCCTCCACTTT
CASGSGWGSPLHF
>NA|NA|TRBV25-1|TRBJ1-3
TGTGCCAGCAGTAGACTTACAGGGTCCGGAAACACCATATATTTT
CASSRLTGSGNTIYF
>TRBD1|NA|TRBV7-2|TRBJ1-2
TGTGCCAGCAGAATCGGCCTACAGGGGTACTATGGCTACACCTTC
CASRIGLQGYYGYTF
>NA|NA|TRBV19|TRBJ2-1
TGTGCCACCTCGACAGGCCATTCCTACAATGAGCAGTTCTTC
CATSTGHSYNEQFF
>TRBD2|NA|TRBV11-1|TRBJ2-5
TGTGCCAGCAGCTCCCTAGCGGAGAAAGAGACCCAGTACTTC
CASSSLAEKETQYF
>TRBD1|NA|TRBV25-1|TRBJ2-1
TGTGCCAGCAGTGAGAGCGACAGGGGCAGGGAGCAGTTCTTC
CASSESDRGREQFF
>NA|NA|TRBV6-6|TRBJ1-2
TGTGCCAGCAGTTACCTCGGAGATGGCTACACCTTC
CASSYLGDGYTF
>TRBD2|NA|TRBV20-1|TRBJ2-1
TGCAGTGCCTCAACTAGCGGGGGGGGAGTCTTC
CSASTSGGGVF
>NA|NA|TRBV6-5|TRBJ1-2
TGTGCCAGCAGTTACGGGAGGGGGGATCTGGGCTACACCTTC
CASSYGRGDLGYTF
>TRBD1|NA|TRBV5-8|TRBJ1-4
TGTGCCAGCAGCTTGTGGGCCCTGACAGGGACGGAAAAACTGTTTTTT
CASSLWALTGTEKLFF
>NA|NA|TRBV1|TRBJ1-5
TGCACCAGCAGGGATGACCAAGGGAGAGGTCAGCCCCAGCATTTT
CTSRDDQGRGQPQHF
>TRBD1|NA|TRBV25-1|TRBJ2-2
TGTGCCAGCAGTGAAGCGACAGGGGTTAGCGGGGAGCTGTTTTTT
CASSEATGVSGELFF
>TRBD2|NA|TRBV6-1|TRBJ2-1
TGTGCCAGCAGTGAAACCCTTAGCGGGGGGGCAGGCGATGAGCAGTTCTTC
CASSETLSGGAGDEQFF
>TRBD2|NA|TRBV5-4|TRBJ2-7
TGTGCCAGCACCCTAGGGACTAGCGGGGGGATCGAGCAGTACTTC
CASTLGTSGGIEQYF
>NA|NA|TRBV9|TRBJ2-3
TGTGCCAGCAGCGTAGAAGCGGGCCAGGAGACAGATACGCAGTATTTT
CASSVEAGQETDTQYF
>NA|NA|TRBV5-6|TRBJ2-5
TGTGCCAGCAGCCCAGGAGGACTAAACCAAGAGACCCAGTACTTC
CASSPGGLNQETQYF
>NA|NA|TRBV5-4|TRBJ2-2
TGTGCCAGCAGCTTAGACAGCAACAGGAACACCGGGGAGCTGTTTTTT
CASSLDSNRNTGELFF
>TRBD1|NA|TRBV6-5|TRBJ2-1
TGTGCCAGCAGTTACGGGTGGACAGGGGCCTACAATGAGCAGTTCTTC
CASSYGWTGAYNEQFF
>TRBD1|NA|TRBV7-8|TRBJ2-7
TGTGCCAGCAGCCCCCTAGGGGACAGGGAGAACTACGAGCAGTACTTC
CASSPLGDRENYEQYF
>NA|NA|TRBV6-6|TRBJ1-3
TGTGCCAGCAGCCTGGGACACTCTGGAAACACCATATATTTT
CASSLGHSGNTIYF
>TRBD1|once|TRBV19|TRBJ1-2
TGTGCCAGTAGTATAGGGGCAGGGGGTTCCTATGGCTACACCTTC
CASSIGAGGSYGYTF
>NA|NA|TRBV5-1|TRBJ2-7
TGCGCCAGCAGCGCACCAGAGAGACAGGTGTCCTACGAGCAGTACTTC
CASSAPERQVSYEQYF
>TRBD1|NA|TRBV4-1|TRBJ1-4
TGCGCCAGCAGCCAACCTGACAGGGCTCCTAATGAAAAACTGTTTTTT
CASSQPDRAPNEKLFF
>TRBD2|NA|TRBV30|TRBJ2-5
TGTGCCTGGAGTGTTGGACTAGCGGGGGCCAGGACCCAGTACTTC
CAWSVGLAGARTQYF
>NA|few|TRBV2|TRBJ2-3
TGTGCCAGCAGGAGGGCTGGACTTTACACAGATACGCAGTATTTT
CASRRAGLYTDTQYF
>NA|NA|TRBV29-1|TRBJ2-3
TGCAGCGTGGCCTCTAGCGACCCCACAGATACGCAGTATTTT
CSVASSDPTDTQYF
>TRBD1|NA|TRBV11-3|TRBJ2-4
TGTGCCAGCAGCTCAGGACAGGGGGCCAAAAACATTCAGTACTTC
CASSSGQGAKNIQYF
>TRBD2|few|TRBV4-2|TRBJ2-1
TGTGCCAGCAGCCAAGAGGTGGCTAGCGGGGTTCCGCAGTTCTTC
CASSQEVASGVPQFF
>TRBD2|NA|TRBV11-2|TRBJ2-7
TGTGCCAGCAGCTTTTGGGGGGGCGAGCAGTACTTC
CASSFWGGEQYF
>NA|NA|TRBV11-3|TRBJ2-3
TGTGCCAGCAGCTTAGAGGGCTCCACAGATACGCAGTATTTT
CASSLEGSTDTQYF
>TRBD1|NA|TRBV19|TRBJ2-7
TGTGCCAGTAGTACTACGACAGGGGTCATCTACGAGCAGTACTTC
CASSTTTGVIYEQYF
>TRBD2|NA|TRBV27|TRBJ2-3
TGTGCCAGCAGCACAACTAGCGGGCCAGATACGCAGTATTTT
CASSTTSGPDTQYF
>NA|few|TRBV4-2|TRBJ1-2
TGTGCCAGCAGCCAAGATCACAGCGGGACGCCCGGGGGCTACACCTTC
CASSQDHSGTPGGYTF
>TRBD1|NA|TRBV4-1|TRBJ1-4
TGCGCCAGCAGCCCCCGACAGGGTGGGGATGAAAAACTGTTTTTT
CASSPRQGGDEKLFF
>NA|NA|TRBV11-2|TRBJ2-7
TGTGCCAGCAGCTGGGTAACAGCCCAGGGCTACGAGCAGTACTTC
CASSWVTAQGYEQYF
>TRBD1|NA|TRBV29-1|TRBJ1-2
TGCAGCGTGGGTTCCGGGACAGATTATGATGGCTACACCTTC
CSVGSGTDYDGYTF
>TRBD2|NA|TRBV6-4|TRBJ2-5
TGTGCCAGCACCGTTTGGCGGGGGGATCACAAGACCCAGTACTTC
CASTVWRGDHKTQYF